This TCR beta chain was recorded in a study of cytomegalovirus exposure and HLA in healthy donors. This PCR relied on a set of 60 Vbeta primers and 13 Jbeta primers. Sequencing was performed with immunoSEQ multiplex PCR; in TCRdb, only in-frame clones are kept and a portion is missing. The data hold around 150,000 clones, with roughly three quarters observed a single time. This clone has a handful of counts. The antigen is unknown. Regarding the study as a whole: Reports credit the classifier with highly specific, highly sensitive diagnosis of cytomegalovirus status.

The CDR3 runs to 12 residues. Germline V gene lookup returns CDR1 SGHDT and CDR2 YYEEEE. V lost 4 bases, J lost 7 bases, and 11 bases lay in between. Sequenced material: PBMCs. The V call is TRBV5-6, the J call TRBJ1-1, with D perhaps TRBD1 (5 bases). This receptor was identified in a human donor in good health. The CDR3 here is CASSRDSYEAFF. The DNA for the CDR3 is TGTGCCAGCAGCCGGGACTCATATGAAGCTTTCTTT.